A selection of T cell receptor beta chains follows, all from one sample in a study of T cells in Graves' hyperthyroidism and ophthalmopathy. From the multiplex PCR reads, TCRdb called clonotypes with MiXCR, one entry per CDR3 protein. The sample carries hundreds of thousands of distinct CDR3 sequences, around 15% recorded once. Sequencing input: blood. The receptors shown here come from a man aged 18 to 30 with Graves' ophthalmopathy. The CDR3 runs from the conserved cysteine through the conserved F or W. Fields, in order: D gene, J gene, CDR3 length, clone size, V gene, CDR3 DNA, CDR3 protein. A D gene is named only where the DNA matches it firmly. Part of the rows lack a size; the others show once, few, many or a class for expanded clones.

.	TRBJ2-7	14	many	TRBV3-1	TGTGCCAGCAGCCAAGATCGAGATAGGCCCCCGCAGTACTTC	CASSQDRDRPPQYF
.	TRBJ1-4	14	.	TRBV27	TGTGCCAGCAGTCGCCGGGACACCTTTGAAAAACTGTTTTTT	CASSRRDTFEKLFF
.	TRBJ1-6	15	few	TRBV19	TGTGCCAGTATGGCGGGGGGCGCGGGGAATTCACCCCTCCACTTT	CASMAGGAGNSPLHF
.	TRBJ1-2	16	many	TRBV7-9	TGTGCCAGCAGCTTAGAGCAGGCCTGGACTAACTATGGCTACACCTTC	CASSLEQAWTNYGYTF
TRBD1	TRBJ2-3	16	many	TRBV24-1	TGTGCCACCAGTGGTTTAGACAGGGCGGCGACAGATACGCAGTATTTT	CATSGLDRAATDTQYF
.	TRBJ1-5	14	many	TRBV7-8	TGTGCCAGCAGTGAAGGCCCAGGCGCGAAGCCCCAGCATTTT	CASSEGPGAKPQHF
.	TRBJ2-7	17	many	TRBV30	TGTGCCTGGAGCGGACAGGGGTACGGGACTAGCGAGTACGAGCAGTACTTC	CAWSGQGYGTSEYEQYF
.	TRBJ2-5	12	many	TRBV12-3/TRBV12-4	TGTGCCAGCAACCCCTCAGGGGAGACCCAGTACTTC	CASNPSGETQYF
.	TRBJ2-2	15	.	TRBV7-9	TGTGCCAGCAGGGGGCAGAGTGTGGGCACCGGGGAGCTGTTTTTT	CASRGQSVGTGELFF
TRBD1	TRBJ1-1	15	few	TRBV10-3	TGTGCCATCAGGGGACAGCTCCCGGGGAACACTGAAGCTTTCTTT	CAIRGQLPGNTEAFF
.	TRBJ2-7	11	.	TRBV20-1	TGCAGTGCTAGAGATCTCTACGAGCAGTACTTC	CSARDLYEQYF
.	TRBJ2-1	16	many	TRBV6-1	TGTGCCAAGAACCCATTGTTGGGGAGCTCCTACAATGAGCAGTTCTTC	CAKNPLLGSSYNEQFF
.	TRBJ1-6	13	few	TRBV29-1	TGCAGCGTTATATCAGGGGCCAATTCACCCCTCCACTTT	CSVISGANSPLHF
.	TRBJ1-2	12	many	TRBV28	TGTGCCAGCAGTTTTTCCAGCTTTGGCTACACCTTC	CASSFSSFGYTF
TRBD1	TRBJ1-2	15	many	TRBV12-3/TRBV12-4	TGTGCCAGCAGTCCGGGACAGGGGATATCCTATGGCTACACCTTC	CASSPGQGISYGYTF
TRBD1	TRBJ2-5	15	many	TRBV11-3	TGTGCCAGCAGCTTAGGGGGGACAGCCCAAGAGACCCAGTACTTC	CASSLGGTAQETQYF
TRBD1	TRBJ2-5	14	many	TRBV28	TGTGCCAGCAGCAAGGACAGGGCCACCGAGACCCAGTACTTC	CASSKDRATETQYF
.	TRBJ2-3	17	many	TRBV18	TGTGCCAGCTCACCCGGGGAAGTCTGGGTATCCACAGATACGCAGTATTTT	CASSPGEVWVSTDTQYF
TRBD1	TRBJ2-5	14	many	TRBV24-1	TGTGCCACCAGTGACTCGGGACAGAGCGAGACCCAGTACTTC	CATSDSGQSETQYF
.	TRBJ1-4	15	many	TRBV7-8	TGTGCCAGCAGCCGGGGCGGGGAACTAAGTGAAAAACTGTTTTTT	CASSRGGELSEKLFF
TRBD1	TRBJ2-2	16	.	TRBV6-9	TGTGCCAGCAGTTCCACGGGACAGGGTAACACCGGGGGGCTGTTTTTT	CASSSTGQGNTGGLFF
.	TRBJ2-3	17	many	TRBV5-6	TGTGCCAGCACCACCCAGGCGAGGGGCGCAAGGACAGATACGCAGTATTTT	CASTTQARGARTDTQYF
.	TRBJ2-5	15	.	TRBV6-2/TRBV6-3	TGTGCCAGCAGCCCTCGACGGACCCTTCACGAGACCCAGTACTTC	CASSPRRTLHETQYF
TRBD1	TRBJ1-1	13	many	TRBV24-1	TGTGCCACCAGCCGGGACAGTTTCACTGAAGCTTTCTTT	CATSRDSFTEAFF
.	TRBJ1-1	13	many	TRBV30	TGTGCCTGGAAAACAGGCAGCTACACTGAAGCTTTCTTT	CAWKTGSYTEAFF
.	TRBJ1-4	15	.	TRBV4-1	TGCGCCAGCAGCCAAGTGGCAGGACTTTATGAAAAACTGTTTTTT	CASSQVAGLYEKLFF
.	TRBJ2-7	17	many	TRBV12-3/TRBV12-4	TGTGCCAGCAGCCCGCCTCCCGGGACGGCGAGCTCCTACGAGCAGTACTTC	CASSPPPGTASSYEQYF